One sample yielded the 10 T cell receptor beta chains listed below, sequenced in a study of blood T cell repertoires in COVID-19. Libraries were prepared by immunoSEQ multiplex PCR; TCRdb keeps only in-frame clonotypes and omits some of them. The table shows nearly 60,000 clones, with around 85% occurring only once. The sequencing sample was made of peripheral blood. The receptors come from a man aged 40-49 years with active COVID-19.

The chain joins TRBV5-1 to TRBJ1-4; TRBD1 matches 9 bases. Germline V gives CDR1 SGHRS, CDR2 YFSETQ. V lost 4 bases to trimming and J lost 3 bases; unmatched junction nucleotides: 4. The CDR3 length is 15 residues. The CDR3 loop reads CASSPGTGSNEKLFF. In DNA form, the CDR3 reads TGCGCCAGCAGCCCGGGGACAGGGTCTAATGAAAAACTGTTTTTT.

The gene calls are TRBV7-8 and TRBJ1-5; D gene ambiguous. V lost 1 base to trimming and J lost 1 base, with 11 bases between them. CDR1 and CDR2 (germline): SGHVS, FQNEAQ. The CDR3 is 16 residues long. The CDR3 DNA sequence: TGTGCCAGCAGCTTAGGGGCAGCAACCAGCAATCAGCCCCAGCATTTT. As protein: CASSLGAATSNQPQHF.

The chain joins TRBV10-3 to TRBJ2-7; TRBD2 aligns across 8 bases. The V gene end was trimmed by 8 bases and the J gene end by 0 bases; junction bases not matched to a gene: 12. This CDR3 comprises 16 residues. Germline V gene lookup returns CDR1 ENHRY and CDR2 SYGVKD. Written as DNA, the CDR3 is TGTGCCATCGGGTCGACGGGCGGGGGGAGCTCCTACGAGCAGTACTTC. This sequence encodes CAIGSTGGGSSYEQYF.

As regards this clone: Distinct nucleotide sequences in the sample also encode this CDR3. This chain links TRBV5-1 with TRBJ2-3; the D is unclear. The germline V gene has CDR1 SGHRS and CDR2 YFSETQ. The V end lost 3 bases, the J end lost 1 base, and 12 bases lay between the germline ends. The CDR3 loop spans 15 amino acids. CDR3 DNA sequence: TGCGCCAGCAGCTCCTCCCGAGGCGGCACAGATACGCAGTATTTT. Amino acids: CASSSSRGGTDTQYF.

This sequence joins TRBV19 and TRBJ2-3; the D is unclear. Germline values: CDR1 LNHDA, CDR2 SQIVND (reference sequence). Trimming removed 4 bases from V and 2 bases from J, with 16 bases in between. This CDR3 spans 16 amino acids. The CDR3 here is CASSTRSPSYTDTQYF. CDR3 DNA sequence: TGTGCCAGTAGTACAAGAAGTCCCAGTTACACAGATACGCAGTATTTT.

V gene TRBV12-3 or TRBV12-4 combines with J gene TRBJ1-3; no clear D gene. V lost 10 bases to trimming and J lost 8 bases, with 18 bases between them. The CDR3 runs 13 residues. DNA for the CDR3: TGTGCCACAACCGTCCTTACGGTGGACACCATATATTTT. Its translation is CATTVLTVDTIYF.

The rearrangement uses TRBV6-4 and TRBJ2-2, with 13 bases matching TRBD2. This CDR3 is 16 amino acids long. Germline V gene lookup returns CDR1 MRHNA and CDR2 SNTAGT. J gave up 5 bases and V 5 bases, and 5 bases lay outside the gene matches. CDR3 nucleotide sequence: TGTGCCAGCAGTCGGACTAGCGGGAGTCAAACCGGGGAGCTGTTTTTT. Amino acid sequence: CASSRTSGSQTGELFF.

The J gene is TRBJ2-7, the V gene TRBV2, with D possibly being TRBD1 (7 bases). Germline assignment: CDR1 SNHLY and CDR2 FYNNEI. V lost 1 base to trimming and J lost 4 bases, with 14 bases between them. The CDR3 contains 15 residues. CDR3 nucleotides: TGTGCCAGCAGTGAAGGCGTCAGGGGGGTATACGAGCAGTACTTC. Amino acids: CASSEGVRGVYEQYF.

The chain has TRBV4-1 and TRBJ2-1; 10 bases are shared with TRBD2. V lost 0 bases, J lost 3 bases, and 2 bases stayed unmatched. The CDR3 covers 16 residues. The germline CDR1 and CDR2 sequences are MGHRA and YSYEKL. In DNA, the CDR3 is TGCGCCAGCAGCCAAGAGGCTAGCGGGAGCTACAATGAGCAGTTCTTC. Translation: CASSQEASGSYNEQFF.

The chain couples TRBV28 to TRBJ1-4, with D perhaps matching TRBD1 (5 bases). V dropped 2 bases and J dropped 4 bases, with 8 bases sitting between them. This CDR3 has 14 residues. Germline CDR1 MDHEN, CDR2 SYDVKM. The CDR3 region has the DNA TGTGCCAGCAGTTTACGGGGGTTTAATGAAAAACTGTTTTTT. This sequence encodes CASSLRGFNEKLFF.